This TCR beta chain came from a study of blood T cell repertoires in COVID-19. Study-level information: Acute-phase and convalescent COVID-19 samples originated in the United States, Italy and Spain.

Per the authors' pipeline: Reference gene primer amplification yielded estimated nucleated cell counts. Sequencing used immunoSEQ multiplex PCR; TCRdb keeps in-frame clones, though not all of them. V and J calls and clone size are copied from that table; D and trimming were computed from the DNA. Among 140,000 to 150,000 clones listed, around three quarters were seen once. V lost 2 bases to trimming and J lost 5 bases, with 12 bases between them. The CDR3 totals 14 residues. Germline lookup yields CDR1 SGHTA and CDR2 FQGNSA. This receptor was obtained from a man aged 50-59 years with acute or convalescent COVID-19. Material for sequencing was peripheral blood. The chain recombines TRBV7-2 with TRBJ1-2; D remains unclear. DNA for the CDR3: TGTGCCAGCAGCTTAAGCCGAAGCGATTATGGCTACACCTTC. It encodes CASSLSRSDYGYTF.